The 32 T cell receptor beta chains below all came from one sample that was sequenced in a study of blood T cell repertoires in COVID-19 (dated by TCRdb to about 2020). Library generation was performed with the immunoSEQ multiplex PCR assay. This is the immuneACCESS table as TCRdb keeps it, with only in-frame sequences that have V and J called. A part of the clones is gone; compared with another copy, unresolved V genes explain less than half, and the rest is unexplained. This sample has about 300,000 clones in its table, and roughly 86% of those were observed once. Together, the top ten hold 1.5% to 2% of the sample. The sequenced material came from peripheral blood. The receptors originated from a woman in her 50s with acute or convalescent COVID-19.

This sequence joins TRBV27 and TRBJ1-1, with TRBD1 matching 10 bases. The ends lost 1 base at V and 3 bases at J; junction bases unmatched: 14. The CDR3 sequence is 19 residues long. CDR1 and CDR2 (germline): MNHEY, SMNVEV (reference sequence). The CDR3 sequence is CASSLLSLIGQGEDTEAFF. The CDR3 DNA reads as TGTGCCAGCAGTTTATTATCCCTAATAGGACAGGGGGAAGACACTGAAGCTTTCTTT.

This clone was seen only a few times. The rearrangement uses TRBV7-8 and TRBJ2-7; 7 bases line up with TRBD2. CDR1 is SGHVS, CDR2 FQNEAQ, per germline. With 6 bases clipped from V and 6 bases from J, the junction kept 2 bases outside the gene matches. This CDR3 region has 11 residues. The CDR3 reads CASRGGSEQYF. The CDR3 region has the DNA TGTGCCAGCAGGGGGGGGAGCGAGCAGTACTTC.

This chain uses TRBV28 with TRBJ1-1; D not certain. Germline V lookup: CDR1 MDHEN, CDR2 SYDVKM. The V and J ends lost 2 bases and 4 bases respectively, with 11 bases between them. The length of the CDR3 is 14 residues. The CDR3 region has the DNA TGTGCCAGCAGTTTAGCAGGAACTCGCACTGAAGCTTTCTTT. Translated, it gives CASSLAGTRTEAFF. The variable domain in full, with the rest retrieved from reference TRBV28 and TRBJ1-1, is DVKVTQSSRYLVKRTGEKVFLECVQDMDHENMFWYRQDPGLGLRLIYFSYDVKMKEKGDIPEGYSVSREKKERFSLILESASTNQTSMYLCASSLAGTRTEAFFGQGTRLTVV.

The V and J genes are TRBV5-6 and TRBJ1-1; D not certain. The CDR3 spans 13 residues. V dropped 3 bases and J dropped 4 bases, with 10 bases sitting between them. CDR1 is SGHDT and CDR2 is YYEEEE in the germline V gene. The CDR3 spells CASSSDTATEAFF. The CDR3 region has the DNA TGTGCCAGCAGCTCAGACACTGCCACTGAAGCTTTCTTT.

V gene TRBV29-1 combines with J gene TRBJ2-1, with 9 bases identical to TRBD2. The CDR3 extends over 15 amino acids. The germline CDR1 and CDR2 sequences are SQVTM and ANQGSEA. The V gene end was trimmed by 6 bases and the J gene end by 1 base; junction bases not matched to a gene: 7. The CDR3 sequence is CSVSEGLASYNEQFF. Here the CDR3 DNA reads TGCAGCGTCTCCGAGGGACTAGCTTCCTACAATGAGCAGTTCTTC.

V and J are TRBV28 and TRBJ2-1; D perhaps matches TRBD2 (5 bases). The CDR3 has 15 residues. CDR1 and CDR2 from the germline V gene are MDHEN and SYDVKM. V lost 8 bases and J 10 bases, leaving 24 bases between the germline ends. The CDR3, as DNA: TGTGCCAGCGAAAATATACACCGGCTAGGCGGGGAGCAGTTCTTC. As protein: CASENIHRLGGEQFF.

The chain joins TRBV9 to TRBJ2-2, with TRBD1 identical over 10 bases. Germline assignment: CDR1 SGDLS and CDR2 YYNGEE. V shed 2 bases and J 8 bases; nucleotides not matched to a gene: 6. The CDR3 has 15 residues. The CDR3 DNA sequence: TGTGCCAGCAGCGTGGGACAGGGGAATCGTGGGGAGCTGTTTTTT. Translating gives CASSVGQGNRGELFF.

J is TRBJ2-6 and V is TRBV28, with no clear D. CDR1 and CDR2 (germline): MDHEN, SYDVKM. V was trimmed by 7 bases and J by 0 bases, leaving 10 bases between them. This CDR3 has 15 amino acids. The CDR3 loop reads CASTFVGSGANVLTF. CDR3 bases: TGTGCCAGCACCTTTGTCGGCTCTGGGGCCAACGTCCTGACTTTC.

The chain uses TRBV4-3 and TRBJ2-3; a weak D match, TRBD2 (5 bases). The germline V gene has CDR1 LGHNA and CDR2 YSLEER. The CDR3 is 17 amino acids. Trimming left V 2 bases short and J 0 bases short, with 15 bases between. CDR3 loop: CASSQSAAGSSTDTQYF. In DNA form, the CDR3 reads TGCGCCAGCAGCCAAAGCGCGGCGGGCAGTAGCACAGATACGCAGTATTTT.

The gene calls are TRBV19 and TRBJ2-1; TRBD2 agrees at 9 bases. The CDR3 loop spans 15 amino acids. With 9 bases clipped from V and 4 bases from J, the junction kept 10 bases outside the gene matches. Germline values: CDR1 LNHDA, CDR2 SQIVND (reference sequence). This CDR3 is CASHSLAGRYNEQFF. The DNA of the CDR3 is TGTGCCAGCCACAGTCTAGCGGGAAGATACAATGAGCAGTTCTTC.

Only one count was recorded for this clone. Here the CDR3 DNA reads TGTGCCAGCAGCTCCCTCCGGGGTCGGGAAAAACTGTTTTTT. It is translated as CASSSLRGREKLFF. The chain joins TRBV11-2 to TRBJ1-4; D uncertain. V lost 4 bases, J lost 8 bases, and 14 bases lay in between. The V gene's germline CDR1 is SGHAT and CDR2 FQNNGV. The CDR3 spans 14 residues.

CDR3 residues: CASSLAGQGGRKAFF. The DNA of the CDR3 is TGTGCCAGCAGCTTAGCAGGGCAGGGAGGAAGGAAGGCTTTCTTT. The genes are TRBV11-2 and TRBJ1-1; D is possibly TRBD1 (5 bases). The CDR3 consists of 15 residues. Looked up from germline, CDR1 is SGHAT and CDR2 is FQNNGV. Trimming pared 1 base from V and 11 bases from J, leaving 20 bases between.

J is TRBJ2-7 and V is TRBV5-1, with 8 bases aligning to TRBD1. The V segment lost 0 bases and the J segment 1 base; nucleotides outside the gene matches: 9. The CDR3 spans 17 residues. In germline, CDR1 is SGHRS, CDR2 YFSETQ. The CDR3 nucleotides read TGCGCCAGCAGCTTGGAGTACGGGACAGGATATTCCTACGAGCAGTACTTC. Its translation is CASSLEYGTGYSYEQYF.

This chain joins TRBV27 and TRBJ2-1; D is perhaps TRBD2 (6 bases). The CDR3 runs to 14 residues. V was cut by 0 bases and J by 6 bases, with 9 bases left in between. In germline, CDR1 is MNHEY, CDR2 SMNVEV (reference sequence). This CDR3 is CASSLSRGGNEQFF. CDR3 nucleotides: TGTGCCAGCAGTTTATCGCGGGGTGGCAATGAGCAGTTCTTC.

V gene TRBV5-1 combines with J gene TRBJ2-1; 7 bases are shared with TRBD1. Germline assignment: CDR1 SGHRS and CDR2 YFSETQ. The length of the CDR3 is 16 residues. V lost 0 bases to trimming and J lost 8 bases; unmatched junction nucleotides: 11. Here the CDR3 DNA reads TGCGCCAGCAGCTTGGGACAGGGTAACCCCCGGGATGAGCAGTTCTTC. Protein sequence: CASSLGQGNPRDEQFF. Using reference TRBV5-1 and TRBJ2-1 for the parts outside the CDR3, the full variable domain is KAGVTQTPRYLIKTRGQQVTLSCSPISGHRSVSWYQQTPGQGLQFLFEYFSETQRNKGNFPGRFSGRQFSNSRSEMNVSTLELGDSALYLCASSLGQGNPRDEQFFGPGTRLTVL.

The chain links TRBV18 to TRBJ1-5; D might be TRBD1 (6 bases). The CDR3 consists of 15 residues. Germline-derived CDR1 and CDR2 are KGHSH and LQKENI. V dropped 3 bases and J dropped 5 bases, with 14 bases sitting between them. The CDR3 reads CASSPNRVGDQPQHF. CDR3 sequence (DNA): TGTGCCAGCTCACCGAACAGGGTTGGAGATCAGCCCCAGCATTTT.

V usage is TRBV18 and J usage is TRBJ2-1, with D hard to call. The CDR3 covers 12 residues. The ends were cut back, 0 bases at V and 9 bases at J, with 6 bases in the middle. CDR1 is KGHSH, CDR2 LQKENI, per germline. CDR3 sequence: CASSPPFREQFF. Here the CDR3 DNA reads TGTGCCAGCTCACCACCGTTTCGTGAGCAGTTCTTC.

This chain uses TRBV7-2 with TRBJ1-4; 7 positions agree with TRBD1. The germline CDR1 and CDR2 sequences are SGHTA and FQGNSA. The CDR3 extends over 18 amino acids. J gave up 0 bases and V 1 base, and 8 bases lay outside the gene matches. The CDR3 nucleotides read TGTGCCAGCAGCTTAGAAGGGCAGGGGACAGCAACTAATGAAAAACTGTTTTTT. Translated: CASSLEGQGTATNEKLFF.

This clone was recorded a few times. The chain combines TRBV19 with TRBJ1-2; TRBD1 is a possible D gene (6 bases). The ends were cut back, 7 bases at V and 0 bases at J, with 12 bases in the middle. In germline, CDR1 is LNHDA, CDR2 SQIVND (reference sequence). The CDR3 spans 14 residues. The DNA for the CDR3 is TGTGCCAGTAATTGGGACACGGCTAACTATGGCTACACCTTC. Amino acid sequence: CASNWDTANYGYTF.

This sequence joins TRBV2 and TRBJ2-5; TRBD2 aligns across 7 bases. The CDR3 totals 13 residues. Germline V gene data show CDR1 as SNHLY and CDR2 as FYNNEI. The J segment lost 2 bases and the V segment lost 8 bases, leaving 5 bases of the junction unmatched. The CDR3 DNA is TGTGCCAGCTCGAGGGAGGGGCAAGAGACCCAGTACTTC. Translating gives CASSREGQETQYF. The variable domain in full, with the rest retrieved from reference TRBV2 and TRBJ2-5, is EPEVTQTPSHQVTQMGQEVILRCVPISNHLYFYWYRQILGQKVEFLVSFYNNEISEKSEIFDDQFSVERPDGSNFTLKIRSTKLEDSAMYFCASSREGQETQYFGPGTRLLVL.

This clone was seen more than once but under ten times. The genes are TRBV30 and TRBJ2-1; 13 nucleotides line up with TRBD2. Germline assignment: CDR1 GTSNPN and CDR2 SVGIG (reference sequence). The CDR3 is 15 residues long. V lost 0 bases, J lost 9 bases, and 5 bases stayed unmatched. This CDR3 reads CAWSVRLAGGTEQFF. CDR3 in DNA: TGTGCCTGGAGTGTACGACTAGCGGGAGGAACTGAGCAGTTCTTC.

This sequence joins TRBV27 and TRBJ2-5; TRBD1 matches at 8 bases. The CDR3 totals 16 residues. From germline, CDR1 is MNHEY and CDR2 SMNVEV (reference sequence). The V gene end was trimmed by 6 bases and the J gene end by 7 bases; junction bases not matched to a gene: 16. CDR3 bases: TGTGCCAGCAGGGCCCTCACCGCAGGGGGCTTCGGGACCCAGTACTTC. Protein: CASRALTAGGFGTQYF.

This chain connects TRBV6-4 to TRBJ2-7; 12 bases are a match to TRBD2. The CDR3 consists of 17 residues. The germline V gene has CDR1 MRHNA and CDR2 SNTAGT. V gave up 0 bases and J gave up 4 bases; unmatched junction bases: 7. The CDR3 spells CASSDSRLAGGGYEQYF. The DNA of the CDR3 is TGTGCCAGCAGTGACTCGCGGCTAGCGGGAGGGGGGTACGAGCAGTACTTC.

This sequence joins TRBV5-8 and TRBJ1-2; perhaps TRBD1 as D (5 bases). The germline V gene has CDR1 SGHTS and CDR2 YDEGEE. The CDR3 loop spans 14 amino acids. Deletions cut 1 base from V and 5 bases from J, with 12 bases between. CDR3 sequence reads: CASSLPGNRYGYTF. CDR3 coding DNA: TGTGCCAGCAGCTTGCCAGGGAATCGGTATGGCTACACCTTC.

This clone was observed once. The chain employs TRBV11-2 and TRBJ2-7; the D gene is possibly TRBD2 (7 bases). The CDR3 is 12 amino acids. V was cut by 5 bases and J by 7 bases, with 12 bases left in between. The V gene's germline CDR1 is SGHAT and CDR2 FQNNGV. In nucleotides, the CDR3 is TGTGCCAGCAGCCAAGGGGGAGGGGAGCAGTACTTC. Amino acids: CASSQGGGEQYF. The full variable domain, with the rest looked up from reference TRBV11-2 and TRBJ2-7, is EAGVAQSPRYKIIEKRQSVAFWCNPISGHATLYWYQQILGQGPKLLIQFQNNGVVDDSQLPKDRFSAERLKGVDSTLKIQPAKLEDSAVYLCASSQGGGEQYFGPGTRLTVT.

The rearrangement joins TRBV28 to TRBJ1-6; 8 bases agree with TRBD1. The germline CDR1 and CDR2 sequences are MDHEN and SYDVKM. The CDR3 contains 16 residues. With V trimmed by 5 bases and J by 4 bases, 7 bases remained unmatched. CDR3 sequence reads: CASSGVGQEYNSPLHF. The CDR3 bases are TGTGCCAGCAGTGGTGTGGGACAGGAGTATAATTCACCCCTCCACTTT.

This chain joins TRBV19 and TRBJ2-1, with 8 nucleotides matching TRBD2. The CDR3 totals 17 residues. Germline lookup yields CDR1 LNHDA and CDR2 SQIVND (reference sequence). Trimming took 3 bases from V and 4 from J; bases not matched to a gene: 11. The CDR3 loop reads CASSIISGRASYNEQFF. CDR3 bases: TGTGCCAGTAGTATTATCTCCGGGAGGGCCTCTTACAATGAGCAGTTCTTC. Full variable domain (rest looked up from reference TRBV19 and TRBJ2-1): DGGITQSPKYLFRKEGQNVTLSCEQNLNHDAMYWYRQDPGQGLRLIYYSQIVNDFQKGDIAEGYSVSREKKESFPLTVTSAQKNPTAFYLCASSIISGRASYNEQFFGPGTRLTVL.

This clone was counted a few times. The rearrangement joins TRBV4-2 to TRBJ2-3, with TRBD2 matching over 12 bases. The CDR3 is 17 residues long. Germline V gene sequence: CDR1 LGHNA, CDR2 YNFKEQ. Trimming took 4 bases from V and 4 from J; bases not matched to a gene: 9. CDR3 region: CASSPLMTSGSADTQYF. In nucleotides, the CDR3 is TGTGCCAGCAGCCCCCTCATGACTAGCGGGAGCGCAGATACGCAGTATTTT.

CDR3 DNA sequence: TGTGCCAGTAGCGGTACCGGGACAGGGGGGGCGAATGAGCAGTTCTTC. Protein: CASSGTGTGGANEQFF. The chain links TRBV19 to TRBJ2-1; 11 bases are a match to TRBD1. Germline values: CDR1 LNHDA, CDR2 SQIVND (reference sequence). V shed 6 bases, J shed 7 bases, and the junction held 11 bases outside the gene matches. There are 16 residues in the CDR3.

This clone was recorded a few times. The chain combines TRBV5-1 with TRBJ1-2, with 12 nucleotides matching TRBD1. Trimming removed 3 bases from V and 4 bases from J; junction bases left unmatched: 16. CDR3 size: 19 residues. Per the germline V gene, CDR1 is SGHRS and CDR2 is YFSETQ. The CDR3 spells CASSSNNRDRGRPIYGYTF. The DNA of the CDR3 is TGCGCCAGCAGCTCAAACAACCGGGACAGGGGGCGTCCGATCTATGGCTACACCTTC.

This chain uses TRBV19 with TRBJ1-1; no reliable D call. In germline, CDR1 is LNHDA, CDR2 SQIVND (reference sequence). Trimming removed 2 bases at V and 1 base at J, with 11 bases between. CDR3 length: 15 amino acids. CDR3 sequence: CASSILAEENTEAFF. DNA of the CDR3: TGTGCCAGTAGTATACTGGCAGAAGAGAACACTGAAGCTTTCTTT.

In its sample, this clone was seen once. DNA of the CDR3: TGTGCCAGCAGCGTGGGACAGGGGTGGGATGAGCAGTTCTTC. This gives the protein CASSVGQGWDEQFF. The chain is built from TRBV7-9 and TRBJ2-1; TRBD1 matches at 10 bases. From germline, CDR1 is SEHNR and CDR2 FQNEAQ (reference sequence). The CDR3 length is 14 residues. V shed 5 bases, J shed 8 bases, and the junction held 6 bases outside the gene matches.